The T cell receptor (beta chain) under discussion was sequenced for a study of cytomegalovirus exposure and HLA in healthy donors. About the research overall: Among the roughly 400 genotyped donors, around 81% were placed in the Caucasian-associated ancestry cluster.

The PCR ran on 60 Vbeta and 13 Jbeta primers. Using immunoSEQ multiplex PCR, the repertoire was profiled, and TCRdb retains in-frame clones only, with some absent. This sample contains about 210,000 clones. The study, taken as a whole, reports: Using the classifier, cytomegalovirus status was reportedly diagnosed with high specificity and sensitivity.

About this clone itself: Its antigen is not identified.

Germline V gene sequence: CDR1 SGHVS, CDR2 FNYEAQ. The CDR3 is 13 residues long. V was pared by 4 bases and J by 7 bases, with 14 bases between. Material: PBMCs. The receptor was isolated from a woman aged 25 to 39 in good health and CMV-seropositive. This chain joins TRBV7-6 and TRBJ2-7; D not resolved. The CDR3 spells CASSSSIHQEQYF. CDR3 in DNA: TGTGCCAGCAGCTCCTCAATACATCAAGAGCAGTACTTC.